This is a list of T cell receptor beta chains from one sample in a study of blood T cell repertoires in COVID-19. The table came from immunoSEQ multiplex PCR; TCRdb's copy has only in-frame clones and leaves some out. The data hold roughly 75,000 clones, with roughly 85% observed a single time. The sequenced sample consisted of peripheral blood. The receptors shown here come from a man aged 50 to 59 with COVID-19, enrolled during active disease. Each CDR3 is given with its conserved first and last residue. D genes are given only for firm matches. Size values are once, few and many counts, or a class for expanded clones, and some rows have none.

>TRBV12-3/TRBV12-4|.|13|.|TRBJ1-2
CASSLGRNYGYTF
TGTGCCAGCAGTCTCGGCAGGAACTATGGCTACACCTTC
>TRBV24-1|.|15|.|TRBJ1-2
CATSDSDSSRDGYTF
TGTGCCACCAGTGATTCGGACAGTTCGAGGGATGGCTACACCTTC
>TRBV6-1|.|14|.|TRBJ1-5
CASSESGVRQPQHF
TGTGCCAGCAGTGAATCGGGGGTTAGACAGCCCCAGCATTTT
>TRBV6-2/TRBV6-3|few|16|.|TRBJ1-5
CASSYPWATGNQPQHF
TGTGCCAGCAGTTACCCGTGGGCGACCGGAAATCAGCCCCAGCATTTT
>TRBV2|.|17|TRBD1|TRBJ1-6
CASSIGTGGAYNSPLHF
TGTGCCAGCAGTATAGGGACAGGGGGCGCCTATAATTCACCCCTCCACTTT
>TRBV19|.|15|.|TRBJ1-4
CASSMTGGTNEKLFF
TGTGCCAGTAGTATGACGGGGGGAACTAATGAAAAACTGTTTTTT
>TRBV5-1|.|16|.|TRBJ1-3
CASSLLAGDAGNTIYF
TGCGCCAGCAGCTTGTTGGCAGGGGATGCTGGAAACACCATATATTTT
>TRBV6-6|.|16|TRBD2|TRBJ2-7
CASTTGTSGRFGEQYF
TGTGCCAGCACAACAGGGACTAGCGGGAGATTTGGCGAGCAGTACTTC
>TRBV20-1|.|10|.|TRBJ1-2
CSADSRGYTF
TGCAGTGCCGACAGCCGTGGCTACACCTTC
>TRBV11-3|.|16|.|TRBJ2-3
CASSLGGDSSTDTQYF
TGTGCCAGCAGCTTAGGCGGGGACTCTAGCACAGATACGCAGTATTTT
>TRBV6-5|.|14|TRBD1|TRBJ2-7
CASRRTGNTYEQYF
TGTGCCAGCAGGAGGACAGGGAATACCTACGAGCAGTACTTC
>TRBV5-1|once|13|.|TRBJ2-7
CASSLGASYEQYF
TGCGCCAGCAGCTTGGGGGCCAGCTACGAGCAGTACTTC
>TRBV12-3/TRBV12-4|.|13|.|TRBJ1-2
CASSLGEHTVYTF
TGTGCCAGCAGTTTAGGGGAGCATACAGTCTACACCTTC
>TRBV5-1|.|15|TRBD1|TRBJ2-7
CASSPGTGASYEQYF
TGCGCCAGCAGCCCGGGCACAGGGGCTTCCTACGAGCAGTACTTC
>TRBV28|.|17|.|TRBJ1-5
CASLGGGSDYGNQPQHF
TGTGCCAGCCTGGGGGGGGGTTCGGACTATGGCAATCAGCCCCAGCATTTT
>TRBV7-9|once|16|TRBD2|TRBJ2-1
CASSEKTSGPYNEQFF
TGTGCCAGCAGCGAAAAGACTAGCGGGCCCTACAATGAGCAGTTCTTC
>TRBV9|.|15|TRBD2|TRBJ2-2
CASSVGAGVNGELFF
TGTGCCAGCAGCGTAGGAGCGGGAGTCAACGGGGAGCTGTTTTTT
>TRBV11-2|.|17|.|TRBJ2-1
CASSFAGLPSSYNEQFF
TGTGCCAGCAGCTTCGCGGGACTCCCGAGCTCCTACAATGAGCAGTTCTTC
>TRBV7-2|few|17|TRBD2|TRBJ2-1
CASSTMTSGRGYNEQFF
TGTGCCAGCAGCACTATGACTAGCGGGAGGGGATACAATGAGCAGTTCTTC
>TRBV5-6|.|19|TRBD1|TRBJ2-6
CASSSRRGTGGAGANVLTF
TGTGCCAGCAGCTCACGCCGTGGGACAGGGGGCGCTGGGGCCAACGTCCTGACTTTC
>TRBV7-2|.|14|.|TRBJ2-2
CASSPLINTGELFF
TGTGCCAGCAGCCCCCTAATAAACACCGGGGAGCTGTTTTTT
>TRBV5-8|once|16|.|TRBJ2-2
CASSSGHHMNTGELFF
TGTGCCAGCAGCTCGGGACACCATATGAACACCGGGGAGCTGTTTTTT
>TRBV7-9|.|15|TRBD1|TRBJ2-5
CASSYRDREGETQYF
TGTGCCAGCAGCTACCGGGACAGGGAGGGGGAGACCCAGTACTTC
>TRBV7-8|.|15|TRBD2|TRBJ2-1
CASSETSGSYNEQFF
TGTGCCAGCAGCGAGACTAGCGGGTCCTACAATGAGCAGTTCTTC
>TRBV7-2|.|16|.|TRBJ1-6
CASSLQANSYNSPLHF
TGTGCCAGCAGCTTACAGGCAAACTCCTATAATTCACCCCTCCACTTT
>TRBV25-1|.|15|.|TRBJ1-3
CASSVPSSSGNTIYF
TGTGCCAGCAGTGTTCCTAGCAGCTCTGGAAACACCATATATTTT
>TRBV30|.|15|TRBD1|TRBJ2-5
CAWSVRGQGEETQYF
TGTGCCTGGAGTGTACGAGGTCAGGGGGAAGAGACCCAGTACTTC
>TRBV4-1|.|15|TRBD2|TRBJ2-7
CASSRRGLAGREQYF
TGCGCCAGCAGCCGAAGGGGGCTAGCGGGACGCGAGCAGTACTTC
>TRBV11-2|.|16|.|TRBJ2-5
CASSLGGQGNLGTQYF
TGTGCCAGCAGCTTAGGGGGCCAGGGGAATTTAGGGACCCAGTACTTC
>TRBV5-1|.|14|.|TRBJ2-7
CASSLGDIRIEQYF
TGCGCCAGCAGCTTGGGGGACATCAGGATCGAGCAGTACTTC
>TRBV24-1|.|13|TRBD1|TRBJ2-2
CATGDRDPGELFF
TGTGCCACCGGGGACAGGGACCCCGGGGAGCTGTTTTTT
>TRBV15|.|15|TRBD1|TRBJ2-7
CATSTGGTGVGEQYF
TGTGCCACCAGCACCGGGGGGACAGGGGTAGGTGAGCAGTACTTC
>TRBV7-2|.|15|TRBD1|TRBJ2-3
CASSLAGTAADTQYF
TGTGCCAGCAGCTTAGCGGGGACAGCCGCTGATACGCAGTATTTT
>TRBV11-2|once|12|.|TRBJ2-1
CASSLEGSEQFF
TGTGCCAGCAGCTTAGAGGGGAGTGAGCAGTTCTTC
>TRBV7-2|.|14|TRBD1|TRBJ1-5
CASSHDRGPQPQHF
TGTGCCAGCAGCCATGACAGGGGGCCCCAGCCCCAGCATTTT
>TRBV6-5|.|15|TRBD2|TRBJ2-7
CASSYRGGRASEQYF
TGTGCCAGCAGCTACCGGGGCGGGAGGGCCTCCGAGCAGTACTTC
>TRBV6-6|.|12|.|TRBJ1-5
CASSPSHQPQHF
TGTGCCAGCAGTCCTTCCCATCAGCCCCAGCATTTT
>TRBV6-2/TRBV6-3|.|14|.|TRBJ2-3
CASSYEISTDTQYF
TGTGCCAGCAGTTACGAGATTAGCACAGATACGCAGTATTTT
>TRBV19|.|15|.|TRBJ1-4
CASSAQGSPNEKLFF
TGTGCCAGTAGCGCTCAGGGTTCCCCTAATGAAAAACTGTTTTTT
>TRBV27|.|15|.|TRBJ1-2
CASSPHQGREGGYTF
TGTGCCAGCAGCCCCCACCAGGGGCGCGAAGGCGGCTACACCTTC
>TRBV7-9|once|14|TRBD1|TRBJ1-4
CASSMGQGNEKLFF
TGTGCCAGCAGCATGGGACAGGGAAATGAAAAACTGTTTTTT
>TRBV14|.|18|TRBD1|TRBJ2-2
CASSRRKQGAVDAGELFF
TGTGCCAGCAGTCGAAGAAAACAGGGGGCTGTAGACGCCGGGGAGCTGTTTTTT